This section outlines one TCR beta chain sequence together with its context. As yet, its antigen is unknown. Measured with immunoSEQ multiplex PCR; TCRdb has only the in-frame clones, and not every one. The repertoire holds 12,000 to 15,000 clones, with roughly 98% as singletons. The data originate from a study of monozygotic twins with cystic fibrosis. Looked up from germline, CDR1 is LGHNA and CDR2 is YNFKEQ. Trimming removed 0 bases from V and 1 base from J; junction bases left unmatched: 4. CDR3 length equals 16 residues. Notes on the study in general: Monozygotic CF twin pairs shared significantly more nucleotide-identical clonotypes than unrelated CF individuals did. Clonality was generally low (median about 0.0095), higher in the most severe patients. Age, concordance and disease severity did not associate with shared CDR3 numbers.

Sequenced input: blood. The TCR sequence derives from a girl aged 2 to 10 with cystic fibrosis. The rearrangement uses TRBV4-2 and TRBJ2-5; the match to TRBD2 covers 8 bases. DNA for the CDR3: TGTGCCAGCAGCCAAGAAGCTAGCGGGCTCCAAGAGACCCAGTACTTC. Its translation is CASSQEASGLQETQYF.